The source of this T cell receptor beta chain is a study of read filtering for tumor transcriptome and immune sequencing. This library used around 0.4 ug RNA and molecular barcoded adaptors spanning alpha/delta and beta/gamma chains. TCRdb analysed the reads with MiXCR anew, one entry per CDR3 protein. The table includes about 63,000 distinct CDR3 sequences, approximately 15% detected once. V lost 2 bases, J lost 1 base, and 5 bases stayed unmatched. The CDR3 totals 16 residues. The sequence came from a donor aged 40 or older with multiple myeloma. This chain connects TRBV12-3 or TRBV12-4 to TRBJ2-3; 8 nucleotides line up with TRBD2. What was sequenced was a population of CD138-negative cells sorted from bone marrow. The CDR3 spells CASSLSRREGTDTQYF. CDR3 bases: TGTGCCAGCAGTTTATCAAGGCGGGAGGGCACAGATACGCAGTATTTT.